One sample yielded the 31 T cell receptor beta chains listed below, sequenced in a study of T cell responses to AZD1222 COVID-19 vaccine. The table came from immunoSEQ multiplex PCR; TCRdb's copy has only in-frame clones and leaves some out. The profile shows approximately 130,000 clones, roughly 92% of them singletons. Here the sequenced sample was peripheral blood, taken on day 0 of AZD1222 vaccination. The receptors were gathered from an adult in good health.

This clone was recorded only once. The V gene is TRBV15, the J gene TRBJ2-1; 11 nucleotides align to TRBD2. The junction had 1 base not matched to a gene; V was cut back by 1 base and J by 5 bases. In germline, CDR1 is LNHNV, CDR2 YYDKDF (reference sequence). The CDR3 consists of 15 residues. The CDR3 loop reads CATSRVSGGDNEQFF. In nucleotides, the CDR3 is TGTGCCACCAGCAGAGTTAGCGGGGGGGACAATGAGCAGTTCTTC. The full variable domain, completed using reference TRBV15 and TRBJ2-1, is DAMVIQNPRYQVTQFGKPVTLSCSQTLNHNVMYWYQQKSSQAPKLLFHYYDKDFNNEADTPDNFQSRRPNTSFCFLDIRSPGLGDTAMYLCATSRVSGGDNEQFFGPGTRLTVL.

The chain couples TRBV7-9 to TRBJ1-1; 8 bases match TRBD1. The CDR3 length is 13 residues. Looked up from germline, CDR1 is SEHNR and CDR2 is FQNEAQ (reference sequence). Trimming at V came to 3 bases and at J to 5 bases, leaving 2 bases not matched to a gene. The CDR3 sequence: CASSFRTGTEAFF. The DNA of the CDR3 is TGTGCCAGCAGCTTCCGGACAGGGACTGAAGCTTTCTTT.

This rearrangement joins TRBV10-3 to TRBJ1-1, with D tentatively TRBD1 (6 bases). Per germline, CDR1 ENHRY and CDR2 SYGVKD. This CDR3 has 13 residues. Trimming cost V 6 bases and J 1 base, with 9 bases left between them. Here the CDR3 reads CAISLQGNTEAFF. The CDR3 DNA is TGTGCCATCAGCCTACAGGGGAACACTGAAGCTTTCTTT.

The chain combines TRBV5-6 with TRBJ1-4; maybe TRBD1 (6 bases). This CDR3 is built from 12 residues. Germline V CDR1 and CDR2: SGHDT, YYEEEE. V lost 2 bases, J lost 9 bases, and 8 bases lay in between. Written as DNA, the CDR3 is TGTGCCAGCAGCTTCGGACAGCAAAAACTGTTTTTT. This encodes CASSFGQQKLFF.

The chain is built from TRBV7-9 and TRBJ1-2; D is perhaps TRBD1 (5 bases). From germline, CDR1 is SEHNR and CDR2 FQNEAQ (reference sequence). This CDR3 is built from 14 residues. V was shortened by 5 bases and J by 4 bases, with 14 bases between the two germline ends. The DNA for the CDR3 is TGTGCCAGCAGCCGGGACCCGAGGAGCTATGGCTACACCTTC. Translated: CASSRDPRSYGYTF. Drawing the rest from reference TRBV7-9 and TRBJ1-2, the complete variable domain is DTGVSQNPRHKITKRGQNVTFRCDPISEHNRLYWYRQTLGQGPEFLTYFQNEAQLEKSRLLSDRFSAERPKGSFSTLEIQRTEQGDSAMYLCASSRDPRSYGYTFGSGTRLTVV.

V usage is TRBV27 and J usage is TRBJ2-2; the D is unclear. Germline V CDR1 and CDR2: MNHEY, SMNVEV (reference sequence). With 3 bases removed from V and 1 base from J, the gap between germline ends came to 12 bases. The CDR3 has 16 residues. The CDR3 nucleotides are TGTGCCAGCAGTTTGCGGACCCCGCGGAACACCGGGGAGCTGTTTTTT. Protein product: CASSLRTPRNTGELFF.

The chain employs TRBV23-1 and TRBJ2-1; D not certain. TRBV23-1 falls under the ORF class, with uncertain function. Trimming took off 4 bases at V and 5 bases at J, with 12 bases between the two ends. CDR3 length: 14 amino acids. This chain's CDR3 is CASSRRTDHNEQFF. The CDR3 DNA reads TGCGCCAGCAGTCGCAGGACGGATCACAATGAGCAGTTCTTC.

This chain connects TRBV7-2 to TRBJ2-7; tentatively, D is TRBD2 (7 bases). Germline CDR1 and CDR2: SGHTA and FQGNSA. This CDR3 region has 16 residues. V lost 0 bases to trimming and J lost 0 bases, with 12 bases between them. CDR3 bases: TGTGCCAGCAGCTTAGCGGTCGGGGGGCACTCCTACGAGCAGTACTTC. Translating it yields CASSLAVGGHSYEQYF.

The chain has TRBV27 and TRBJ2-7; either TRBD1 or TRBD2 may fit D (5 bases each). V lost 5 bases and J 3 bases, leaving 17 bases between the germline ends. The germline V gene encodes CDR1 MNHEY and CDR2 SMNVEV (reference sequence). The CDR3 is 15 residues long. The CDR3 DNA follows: TGTGCCAGCAGTCAAGGGACGGACCTTTTCTACGAGCAGTACTTC. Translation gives CASSQGTDLFYEQYF.

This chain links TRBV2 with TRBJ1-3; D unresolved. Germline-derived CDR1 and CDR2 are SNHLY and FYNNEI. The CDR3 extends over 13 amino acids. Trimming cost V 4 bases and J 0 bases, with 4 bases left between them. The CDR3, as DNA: TGTGCCAGCAGTGCCAGCTCTGGAAACACCATATATTTT. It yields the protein CASSASSGNTIYF.

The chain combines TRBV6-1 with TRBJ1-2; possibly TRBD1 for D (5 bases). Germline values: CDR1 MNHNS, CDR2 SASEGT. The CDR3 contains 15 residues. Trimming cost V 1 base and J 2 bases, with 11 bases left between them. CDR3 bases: TGTGCCAGCAGTGAAGTTCAGGGTCAAAACTATGGCTACACCTTC. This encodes CASSEVQGQNYGYTF.

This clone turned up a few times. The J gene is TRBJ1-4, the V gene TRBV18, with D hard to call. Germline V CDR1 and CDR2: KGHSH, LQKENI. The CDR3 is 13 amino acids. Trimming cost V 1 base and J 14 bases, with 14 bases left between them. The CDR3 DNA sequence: TGTGCCAGCTCACCACGGAGCAGTGGTCTCCTGTTTTTT. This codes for CASSPRSSGLLFF.

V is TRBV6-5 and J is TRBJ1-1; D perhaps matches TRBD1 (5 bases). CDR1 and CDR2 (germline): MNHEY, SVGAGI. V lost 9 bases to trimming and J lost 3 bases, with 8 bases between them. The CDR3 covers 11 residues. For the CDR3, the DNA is TGTGCCAGTCGGGGGGACACTGAAGCTTTCTTT. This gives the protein CASRGDTEAFF.

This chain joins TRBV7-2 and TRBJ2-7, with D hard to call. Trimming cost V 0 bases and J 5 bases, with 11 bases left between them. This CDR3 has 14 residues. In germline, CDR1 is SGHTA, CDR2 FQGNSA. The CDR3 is CASSLARSWDEQYF. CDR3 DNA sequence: TGTGCCAGCAGCTTAGCGAGGTCGTGGGACGAGCAGTACTTC.

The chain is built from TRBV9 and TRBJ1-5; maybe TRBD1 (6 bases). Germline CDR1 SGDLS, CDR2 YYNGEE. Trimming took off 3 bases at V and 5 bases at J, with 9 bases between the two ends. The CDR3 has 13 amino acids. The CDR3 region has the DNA TGTGCCAGCAGCGCCGGGACACATCAGCCCCAGCATTTT. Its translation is CASSAGTHQPQHF. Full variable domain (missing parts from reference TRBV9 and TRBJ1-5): DSGVTQTPKHLITATGQRVTLRCSPRSGDLSVYWYQQSLDQGLQFLIQYYNGEERAKGNILERFSAQQFPDLHSELNLSSLELGDSALYFCASSAGTHQPQHFGDGTRLSIL.

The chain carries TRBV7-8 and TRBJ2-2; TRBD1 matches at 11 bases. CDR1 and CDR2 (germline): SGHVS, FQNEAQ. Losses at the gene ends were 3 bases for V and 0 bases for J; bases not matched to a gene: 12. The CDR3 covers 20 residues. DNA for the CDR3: TGTGCCAGCAGCTTTCCCCTGAAGGACAGGGGGCGCCCGAACACCGGGGAGCTGTTTTTT. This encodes CASSFPLKDRGRPNTGELFF.

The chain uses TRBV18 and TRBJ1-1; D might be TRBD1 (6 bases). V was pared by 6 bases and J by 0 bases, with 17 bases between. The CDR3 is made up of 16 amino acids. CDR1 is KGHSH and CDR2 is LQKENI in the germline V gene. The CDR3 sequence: CASSDSQNRMNTEAFF. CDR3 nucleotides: TGTGCCAGCTCGGACAGTCAGAACAGAATGAACACTGAAGCTTTCTTT.

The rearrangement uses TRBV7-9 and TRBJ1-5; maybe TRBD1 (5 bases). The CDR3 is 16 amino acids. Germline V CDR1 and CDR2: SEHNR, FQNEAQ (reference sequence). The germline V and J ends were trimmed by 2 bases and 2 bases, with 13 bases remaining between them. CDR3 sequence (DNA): TGTGCCAGCAGCTTATTTGGCCAGGGCCGCAATCAGCCCCAGCATTTT. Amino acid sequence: CASSLFGQGRNQPQHF.

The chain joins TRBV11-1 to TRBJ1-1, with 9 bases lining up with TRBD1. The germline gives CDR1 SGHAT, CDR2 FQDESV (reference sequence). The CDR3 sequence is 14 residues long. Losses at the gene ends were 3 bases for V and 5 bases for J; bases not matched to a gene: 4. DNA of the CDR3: TGTGCCAGCAGCTTTACAGGGGGCCTGACTGAAGCTTTCTTT. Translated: CASSFTGGLTEAFF.

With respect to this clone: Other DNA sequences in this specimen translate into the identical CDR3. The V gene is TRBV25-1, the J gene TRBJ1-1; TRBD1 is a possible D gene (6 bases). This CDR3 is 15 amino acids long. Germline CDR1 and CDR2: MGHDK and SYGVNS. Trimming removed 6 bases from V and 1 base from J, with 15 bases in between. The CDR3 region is CASSDPRGGNTEAFF. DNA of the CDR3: TGTGCCAGCAGCGATCCTAGGGGGGGGAACACTGAAGCTTTCTTT.

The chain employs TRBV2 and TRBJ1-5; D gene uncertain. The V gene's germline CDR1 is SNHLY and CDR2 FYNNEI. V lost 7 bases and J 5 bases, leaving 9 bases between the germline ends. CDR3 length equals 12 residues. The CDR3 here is CASKAGDQPQHF. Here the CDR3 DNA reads TGTGCCAGCAAGGCAGGCGATCAGCCCCAGCATTTT. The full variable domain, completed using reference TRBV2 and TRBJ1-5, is EPEVTQTPSHQVTQMGQEVILRCVPISNHLYFYWYRQILGQKVEFLVSFYNNEISEKSEIFDDQFSVERPDGSNFTLKIRSTKLEDSAMYFCASKAGDQPQHFGDGTRLSIL.

CDR3: CASSVQGPSGANVLTF. The DNA for the CDR3 is TGTGCCAGTAGTGTACAGGGCCCCTCTGGGGCCAACGTCCTGACTTTC. The rearrangement links TRBV19 to TRBJ2-6; perhaps TRBD1 as D (6 bases). Germline assignment: CDR1 LNHDA and CDR2 SQIVND (reference sequence). The CDR3 contains 16 residues. Trimming removed 5 bases from V and 0 bases from J, with 11 bases in between.

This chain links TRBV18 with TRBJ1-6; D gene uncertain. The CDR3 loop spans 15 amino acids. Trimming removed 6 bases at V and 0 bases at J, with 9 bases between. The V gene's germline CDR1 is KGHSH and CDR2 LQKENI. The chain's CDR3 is CASSPTSSYNSPLHF. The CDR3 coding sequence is TGTGCCAGCTCTCCCACTAGCTCCTATAATTCACCCCTCCACTTT.

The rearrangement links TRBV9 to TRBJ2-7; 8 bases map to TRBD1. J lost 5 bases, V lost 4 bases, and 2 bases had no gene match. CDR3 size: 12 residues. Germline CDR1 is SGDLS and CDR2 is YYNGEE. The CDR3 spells CASSPGGHEQYF. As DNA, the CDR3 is TGTGCCAGCAGCCCAGGGGGCCACGAGCAGTACTTC.

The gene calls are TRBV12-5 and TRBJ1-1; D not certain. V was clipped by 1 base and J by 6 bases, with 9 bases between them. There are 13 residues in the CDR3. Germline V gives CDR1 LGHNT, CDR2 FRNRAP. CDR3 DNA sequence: TGTGCTAGTGGTTTGGCCCTCCCGCCTGAAGCTTTCTTT. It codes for CASGLALPPEAFF.

DNA of the CDR3: TGTGCCAGCAGCCATCAAACAGGGGGAGCTAACTATGGCTACACCTTC. It is translated as CASSHQTGGANYGYTF. The rearrangement uses TRBV7-9 and TRBJ1-2; 8 nucleotides agree with TRBD1. Looked up from germline, CDR1 is SEHNR and CDR2 is FQNEAQ (reference sequence). The CDR3 runs to 16 residues. V lost 5 bases, J lost 0 bases, and 8 bases stayed unmatched. The variable domain in full, completed from reference TRBV7-9 and TRBJ1-2, reads DTGVSQNPRHKITKRGQNVTFRCDPISEHNRLYWYRQTLGQGPEFLTYFQNEAQLEKSRLLSDRFSAERPKGSFSTLEIQRTEQGDSAMYLCASSHQTGGANYGYTFGSGTRLTVV.

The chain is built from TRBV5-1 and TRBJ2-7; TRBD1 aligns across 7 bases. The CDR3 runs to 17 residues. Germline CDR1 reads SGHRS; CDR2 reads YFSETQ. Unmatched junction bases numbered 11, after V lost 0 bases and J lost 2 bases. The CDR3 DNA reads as TGCGCCAGCAGCTTGGCCTCTGACGGGACAGTGGCCTACGAGCAGTACTTC. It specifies CASSLASDGTVAYEQYF.

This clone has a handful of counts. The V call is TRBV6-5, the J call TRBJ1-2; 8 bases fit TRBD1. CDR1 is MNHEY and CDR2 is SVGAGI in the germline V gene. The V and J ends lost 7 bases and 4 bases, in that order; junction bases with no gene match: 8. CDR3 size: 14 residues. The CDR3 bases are TGTGCCAGCAAATCGGGACAGGCGGGCTATGGCTACACCTTC. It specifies CASKSGQAGYGYTF.

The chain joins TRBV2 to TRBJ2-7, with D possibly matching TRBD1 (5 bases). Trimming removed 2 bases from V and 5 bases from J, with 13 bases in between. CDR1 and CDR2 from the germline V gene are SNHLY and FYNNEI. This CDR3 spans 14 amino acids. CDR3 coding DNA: TGTGCCAGCAGTGAACAGGGATTAGGGCACGAGCAGTACTTC. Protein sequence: CASSEQGLGHEQYF.

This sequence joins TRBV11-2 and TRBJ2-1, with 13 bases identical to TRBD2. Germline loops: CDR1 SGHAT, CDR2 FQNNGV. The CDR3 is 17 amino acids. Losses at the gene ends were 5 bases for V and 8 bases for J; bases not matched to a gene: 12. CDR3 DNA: TGTGCCAGCAGCCTCAAACTAGCGGGGGGGCCTTGGGATGAGCAGTTCTTC. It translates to CASSLKLAGGPWDEQFF.

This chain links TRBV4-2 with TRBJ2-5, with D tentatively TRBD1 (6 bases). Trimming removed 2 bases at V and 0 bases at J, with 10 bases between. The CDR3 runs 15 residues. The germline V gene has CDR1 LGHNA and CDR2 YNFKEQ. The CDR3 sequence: CASSQKTGHQETQYF. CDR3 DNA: TGTGCCAGCAGCCAAAAGACAGGTCACCAAGAGACCCAGTACTTC.